The 27 T cell receptor beta chains given below trace back to one sample, sequenced in a study of molecular identifiers for immune sequencing clone quantification. TCRdb called the PCR reads again in MiXCR, with one record for every CDR3 protein. Of hundreds of thousands of distinct CDR3 sequences in the sample, 25% were seen once. Sequenced sample: naive CD8+ T cells from blood, with Jurkat cell RNA spiked in. Subset reported: FACS-sorted CD8+CD4-CCR7+CD45RA+ naive T cells. All receptors come from a human donor in good health. Some libraries in this study had Jurkat cell RNA spiked in.

This clonotype occurred many times. V usage is TRBV5-4 and J usage is TRBJ2-3; D tentatively fits TRBD1 or TRBD2 (6 bases each). Germline V lookup: CDR1 SGHNT, CDR2 YYREEE (reference sequence). CDR3 length equals 16 residues. V was pared by 4 bases and J by 0 bases, with 15 bases between. CDR3 protein: CASSGGFSGSTDTQYF. The CDR3 DNA follows: TGTGCCAGCAGCGGGGGCTTTAGCGGTAGCACAGATACGCAGTATTTT.

On this clonotype itself: This may be a read error: a much more frequent sequence differs by one nucleotide. V gene TRBV11-2 combines with J gene TRBJ2-1; 10 bases line up with TRBD2. CDR1 and CDR2 from the germline V gene are SGHAT and FQNNGV. J gave up 5 bases and V 6 bases, and 4 bases lay outside the gene matches. This CDR3 contains 14 residues. The CDR3, as DNA: TGTGCCAGCAGTAGCGGGGGGCCCGACAATGAGCAGTTCTTC. Residues: CASSSGGPDNEQFF. The entire variable domain, with the rest obtained from reference TRBV11-2 and TRBJ2-1, is as follows: EAGVAQSPRYKIIEKRQSVAFWCNPISGHATLYWYQQILGQGPKLLIQFQNNGVVDDSQLPKDRFSAERLKGVDSTLKIQPAKLEDSAVYLCASSSGGPDNEQFFGPGTRLTVL.

The chain couples TRBV19 to TRBJ2-7; perhaps TRBD1 as D (6 bases). The V end lost 2 bases, the J end lost 0 bases, and 11 bases lay between the germline ends. This CDR3 is 15 amino acids long. Germline V gene sequence: CDR1 LNHDA, CDR2 SQIVND (reference sequence). The CDR3 DNA follows: TGTGCCAGTAGTATATACCAGGGGAGCTCCTACGAGCAGTACTTC. Its protein is CASSIYQGSSYEQYF.

In its sample, this clonotype was seen a few times. The CDR3: CASSLGRFQETQYF. The CDR3 nucleotides are TGTGCCAGCAGTTTAGGACGGTTCCAAGAGACCCAGTACTTC. The chain carries TRBV27 and TRBJ2-5; no clear D. This CDR3 region has 14 residues. Germline CDR1 reads MNHEY; CDR2 reads SMNVEV (reference sequence). V was clipped by 2 bases and J by 1 base, with 8 bases between them.

This clonotype came up a few times. The chain uses TRBV19 and TRBJ2-2, with D possibly being TRBD2 (5 bases). The CDR3 consists of 16 residues. V lost 3 bases and J 5 bases, leaving 16 bases between the germline ends. Germline V lookup: CDR1 LNHDA, CDR2 SQIVND (reference sequence). The CDR3 nucleotides are TGTGCCAGTAGTATTGGGCGACGGGGTTTTACCGGGGAGCTGTTTTTT. This encodes CASSIGRRGFTGELFF. The full variable domain, completed using reference TRBV19 and TRBJ2-2, is DGGITQSPKYLFRKEGQNVTLSCEQNLNHDAMYWYRQDPGQGLRLIYYSQIVNDFQKGDIAEGYSVSREKKESFPLTVTSAQKNPTAFYLCASSIGRRGFTGELFFGEGSRLTVL.

This clonotype has just one count. This chain uses TRBV28 with TRBJ1-1; D not certain. This CDR3 comprises 13 residues. Trimming removed 5 bases from V and 2 bases from J, with 9 bases in between. Germline V lookup: CDR1 MDHEN, CDR2 SYDVKM. The DNA for the CDR3 is TGTGCCAGCAGTCCGATGGTTAACACTGAAGCTTTCTTT. This encodes CASSPMVNTEAFF. The full variable domain, completed using reference TRBV28 and TRBJ1-1, is DVKVTQSSRYLVKRTGEKVFLECVQDMDHENMFWYRQDPGLGLRLIYFSYDVKMKEKGDIPEGYSVSREKKERFSLILESASTNQTSMYLCASSPMVNTEAFFGQGTRLTVV.

As concerns this clonotype: The conserved phenylalanine or tryptophan is not found at the CDR3 terminus, so this likely reflects a read error. The chain joins TRBV12-3 or TRBV12-4 to TRBJ2-3; D call uncertain. Trimming removed 6 bases from V and 2 bases from J, with 9 bases in between. The CDR3 loop spans 13 amino acids. CDR3 loop: CASSETSTDTQYS. In DNA, the CDR3 is TGTGCCAGCAGCGAGACATCCACAGATACGCAGTATTCT.

This clonotype was detected a few times. V gene TRBV4-1 combines with J gene TRBJ2-7, with D possibly TRBD2 on 6 matching bases. The CDR3 contains 16 residues. V lost 0 bases and J 3 bases, leaving 15 bases between the germline ends. The germline V gene encodes CDR1 MGHRA and CDR2 YSYEKL. Written as DNA, the CDR3 is TGCGCCAGCAGCCAAGAGGAGGGACTCATCAGCTACGAGCAGTACTTC. It specifies CASSQEEGLISYEQYF.

On this clonotype: Without the conserved terminal phenylalanine or tryptophan, this CDR3 likely stems from a read error. The genes are TRBV19 and TRBJ2-7, with TRBD1 identical over 9 bases. V was pared by 3 bases and J by 5 bases, with 2 bases of the junction left unmatched. CDR3 length equals 13 residues. Germline CDR1 reads LNHDA; CDR2 reads SQIVND (reference sequence). The CDR3 protein is CASSIRTGDEQYL. The CDR3 bases are TGTGCCAGTAGTATCCGGACAGGGGACGAGCAGTACCTC.

The chain couples TRBV27 to TRBJ2-7, with TRBD2 identical over 7 bases. The J segment lost 3 bases and the V segment lost 5 bases, leaving 19 bases of the junction unmatched. Germline V CDR1 and CDR2: MNHEY, SMNVEV (reference sequence). The CDR3 is 18 residues long. The CDR3 coding sequence is TGTGCCAGCAGTAGTATTCTGCGGACTAAACGGGAGGACTACGAGCAGTACTTC. It encodes CASSSILRTKREDYEQYF.

This clonotype showed up many times. The genes are TRBV7-9 and TRBJ1-1; TRBD1 agrees at 7 bases. Germline assignment: CDR1 SEHNR and CDR2 FQNEAQ (reference sequence). Trimming at V came to 6 bases and at J to 4 bases, leaving 2 bases not matched to a gene. This CDR3 region has 12 residues. The DNA of the CDR3 is TGTGCCAGCAGTCGGACAGGCACTGAAGCTTTCTTT. This translates into CASSRTGTEAFF. The entire variable domain, with the rest obtained from reference TRBV7-9 and TRBJ1-1, is as follows: DTGVSQNPRHKITKRGQNVTFRCDPISEHNRLYWYRQTLGQGPEFLTYFQNEAQLEKSRLLSDRFSAERPKGSFSTLEIQRTEQGDSAMYLCASSRTGTEAFFGQGTRLTVV.

The chain has TRBV4-2 and TRBJ1-5, with D possibly matching TRBD1 (6 bases). V dropped 0 bases and J dropped 1 base, with 10 bases sitting between them. In germline, CDR1 is LGHNA, CDR2 YNFKEQ. This CDR3 is 16 amino acids long. This chain's CDR3 is CASSQDTGPSNQPQHF. The CDR3 DNA reads as TGTGCCAGCAGCCAAGATACAGGGCCAAGCAATCAGCCCCAGCATTTT.

This clonotype was seen a handful of times. This may arise from a read error, as a much more abundant clone is one base away. The CDR3 does not close with the conserved phenylalanine or tryptophan, likely indicating a read error. V and J are TRBV2 and TRBJ2-3, with D possibly matching TRBD1 (7 bases). V was cut by 3 bases and J by 2 bases, with 15 bases left in between. From germline, CDR1 is SNHLY and CDR2 FYNNEI. The CDR3 extends over 16 amino acids. CDR3 in DNA: TGTGCCAGCAGTGAGCAGGGGGGAAAAGACACAGATACGCAGTATTCT. Protein product: CASSEQGGKDTDTQYS.

This clonotype was seen at least ten times. The chain couples TRBV6-5 to TRBJ2-1, with 12 bases that match TRBD1. The CDR3 has 14 residues. Germline V lookup: CDR1 MNHEY, CDR2 SVGAGI. With V trimmed by 8 bases and J by 9 bases, 8 bases remained unmatched. Here the CDR3 DNA reads TGTGCCAGCGGCGGGGACAGGGGGCTTCGTGAGCAGTTCTTC. Its protein product is CASGGDRGLREQFF.

With regard to this clonotype: Sequence at one end of the junction differs from germline and may be a read error. The CDR3 DNA reads TGTGCCAGCAGTTTAGATCCCAATGGTGAAAAACTGTCTTTT. Translated: CASSLDPNGEKLSF. V gene TRBV12-3 or TRBV12-4 combines with J gene TRBJ1-4, with D unclear. This CDR3 spans 14 amino acids.

This clonotype was observed a single time. The germline gene is not matched at one end of the junction; a read error may be the cause. V usage is TRBV4-1 and J usage is TRBJ1-2, with 7 bases matching TRBD1. The V gene's germline CDR1 is MGHRA and CDR2 YSYEKL. The CDR3 runs 16 residues. This CDR3 is CANSQDWGQYYSGYTF. CDR3 sequence (DNA): TGCGCCAACAGCCAAGATTGGGGACAGTATTACAGTGGCTACACCTTC.

In regard to this clonotype: A read error may be the cause here, since a much bigger clone is one base away. The gene calls are TRBV7-9 and TRBJ2-2; 8 bases are a match to TRBD2. This CDR3 comprises 16 residues. The V gene's germline CDR1 is SEHNR and CDR2 FQNEAQ (reference sequence). With 8 bases clipped from V and 6 bases from J, the junction kept 14 bases outside the gene matches. This CDR3 reads CASLDSGIPNAGELFF. The DNA for the CDR3 is TGTGCCAGCCTCGATAGCGGGATCCCCAACGCCGGGGAGCTGTTTTTT.

Points on this clonotype: A much larger clone lies one base from this, so it may be a read error. The chain is built from TRBV12-5 and TRBJ1-1; a possible D gene is TRBD1 (5 bases). CDR1 and CDR2 from the germline V gene are LGHNT and FRNRAP. The CDR3 runs to 13 residues. Trimming stripped 3 bases from V and 4 bases from J, with 9 bases between. In DNA form, the CDR3 reads TGTGCTAGTGGTTTCAGGGCGGGCACTGAAGCTTTCTTT. This gives the protein CASGFRAGTEAFF.

This clonotype was seen many times. V is TRBV11-2 and J is TRBJ2-5, with TRBD2 matching 7 bases. The CDR3 covers 14 residues. V gave up 5 bases and J gave up 1 base; unmatched junction bases: 4. Germline V gene data show CDR1 as SGHAT and CDR2 as FQNNGV. CDR3 sequence reads: CASSEGGFQETQYF. DNA of the CDR3: TGTGCCAGCAGCGAGGGAGGGTTCCAAGAGACCCAGTACTTC.

In its sample, this clonotype was seen a few times. The chain joins TRBV6-5 to TRBJ1-4; TRBD1 is a possible D gene (5 bases). Between the trimmed V and J ends, which lost 5 bases and 4 bases, there was a span of 11 bases. Germline V gene sequence: CDR1 MNHEY, CDR2 SVGAGI. This CDR3 is built from 14 residues. The CDR3 region has the DNA TGTGCCAGCAGTAGCTCGACAGTTAATGAAAAACTGTTTTTT. This codes for CASSSSTVNEKLFF.

The J gene is TRBJ1-1, the V gene TRBV24-1, with D maybe TRBD1 (5 bases). V was shortened by 2 bases and J by 4 bases, with 10 bases between the two germline ends. The CDR3 has 14 amino acids. Germline V lookup: CDR1 KGHDR, CDR2 SFDVKD. The CDR3 sequence is CATSDSGVGTEAFF. The CDR3 coding sequence is TGTGCCACCAGTGATTCGGGGGTCGGCACTGAAGCTTTCTTT.

Remarks on this clonotype: With a much larger clone just one base away, this may be a read error. This rearrangement joins TRBV6-2 or TRBV6-3 to TRBJ1-1, with D unresolved. CDR1 is MNHEY, CDR2 SVGEGT, per germline. The CDR3 totals 13 residues. Trimming took 3 bases from V and 4 from J, leaving 9 bases between them. The CDR3 region is CASSYDPSTEAFF. CDR3 nucleotide sequence: TGTGCCAGCAGTTATGATCCGAGCACTGAAGCTTTCTTT.

The genes are TRBV6-5 and TRBJ1-1, with TRBD1 identical over 9 bases. Germline CDR1 reads MNHEY; CDR2 reads SVGAGI. Trimming cost V 0 bases and J 4 bases; bases outside gene matches: 3. The CDR3 covers 15 residues. CDR3 DNA sequence: TGTGCCAGCAGTTACTCTAGGACAGGGGCCACTGAAGCTTTCTTT. Its translation: CASSYSRTGATEAFF.

This clonotype was seen more than once but under ten times. The chain employs TRBV9 and TRBJ1-3, with D perhaps TRBD1 (5 bases). V lost 3 bases, J lost 0 bases, and 16 bases lay in between. In germline, CDR1 is SGDLS, CDR2 YYNGEE. The CDR3 has 17 amino acids. The DNA for the CDR3 is TGTGCCAGCAGCGACGACAGCCAAACTAGCTCTGGAAACACCATATATTTT. Encoded protein: CASSDDSQTSSGNTIYF.

On this clonotype: The junction differs from germline at one of its ends, possibly a read error. CDR3 in amino acids: CASNLRDRSPGALFF. The CDR3 nucleotides are TGTGCCAGTAACCTCCGGGACAGGTCCCCCGGGGCGCTGTTTTTT. The chain has TRBV19 and TRBJ2-2; 8 bases line up with TRBD1. Per the germline V gene, CDR1 is LNHDA and CDR2 is SQIVND (reference sequence). This CDR3 comprises 15 residues.

This clonotype was counted a few times. This chain links TRBV9 with TRBJ2-3; 7 positions match TRBD1. CDR3 length equals 16 residues. Germline lookup yields CDR1 SGDLS and CDR2 YYNGEE. V lost 0 bases, J lost 4 bases, and 8 bases stayed unmatched. The CDR3 coding sequence is TGTGCCAGCAGCGTAGAGGGTAGGGGGCAGGCAGATACGCAGTATTTT. Translation gives CASSVEGRGQADTQYF.

The CDR3 coding sequence is TGCGCCAGCAGCCACCACCCTAGCGGAGTTAGCACAGATACGCAGTATTTT. Its protein product is CASSHHPSGVSTDTQYF. This sequence joins TRBV4-1 and TRBJ2-3; 7 nucleotides agree with TRBD2. The V gene's germline CDR1 is MGHRA and CDR2 YSYEKL. This CDR3 region has 17 residues. The V segment lost 3 bases and the J segment 0 bases; nucleotides outside the gene matches: 9.